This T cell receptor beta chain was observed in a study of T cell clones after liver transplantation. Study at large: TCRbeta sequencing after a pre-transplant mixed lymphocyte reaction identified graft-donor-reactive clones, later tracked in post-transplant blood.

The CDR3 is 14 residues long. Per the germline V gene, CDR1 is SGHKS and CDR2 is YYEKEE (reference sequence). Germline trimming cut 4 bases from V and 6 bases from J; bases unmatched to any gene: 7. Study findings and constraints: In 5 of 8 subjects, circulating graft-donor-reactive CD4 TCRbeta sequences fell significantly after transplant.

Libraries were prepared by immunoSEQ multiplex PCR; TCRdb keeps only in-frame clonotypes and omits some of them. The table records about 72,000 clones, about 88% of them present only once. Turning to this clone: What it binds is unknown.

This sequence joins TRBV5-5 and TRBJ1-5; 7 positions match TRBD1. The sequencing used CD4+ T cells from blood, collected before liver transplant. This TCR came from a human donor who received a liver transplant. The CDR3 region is CASSRTGDGQPQHF. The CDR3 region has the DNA TGTGCCAGCAGCCGTACAGGGGACGGTCAGCCCCAGCATTTT.